These T cell receptor beta chains were read from a single sample in a study of OX40 agonist ivuxolimab in advanced cancers. Profiled with immunoSEQ multiplex PCR; TCRdb holds only in-frame clones, not every one. The data contain some 55,000 clones, roughly three quarters of them singletons. The sequencing here drew on CD4+ or CD8+ T cells sorted from blood, taken in a trial of the OX40 agonist ivuxolimab. The source is an adult with an advanced solid tumor such as melanoma, head and neck, liver or kidney cancer. Each CDR3 is given with its conserved first and last residue. A D gene is named only where the DNA matches it firmly. Size values are once, few and many counts, or a class for expanded clones, and some rows have none.

TRBV6-6	-	TRBD2	TRBJ2-5	TGTGCCAGCAGCCTGGGAGGGCCCGGGACCCAGTACTTC	CASSLGGPGTQYF
TRBV9	-	-	TRBJ2-2	TGTGCCAGCAGCCCAACGGGGACGGGGGTCGCCGGGGAGCTGTTTTTT	CASSPTGTGVAGELFF
TRBV25-1	once	TRBD1	TRBJ2-2	TGTGCCAGCAGTGATCTCGGGACAGGGGGTAGGGTCGGGGAGCTGTTTTTT	CASSDLGTGGRVGELFF
TRBV6-1	-	-	TRBJ1-2	TGTGCCAGCAGTGAAGACGGAGGGAACTATGGCTACACCTTC	CASSEDGGNYGYTF
TRBV5-1	-	-	TRBJ1-5	TGCGCCAGCAGCTTGGGGGACGACCTCCAGCCCCAGCATTTT	CASSLGDDLQPQHF
TRBV19	few	-	TRBJ1-2	TGTGCCAGTAGTATAACCAGGTTTGGCTATGGCTACACCTTC	CASSITRFGYGYTF
TRBV5-6	-	TRBD2	TRBJ2-3	TGTGCCAGCAGCTTGGGTAGCGGGAGAAGGACAGATACGCAGTATTTT	CASSLGSGRRTDTQYF
TRBV18	-	-	TRBJ2-7	TGTGCCAGCTCTGGACCGGGATTTATGCCGGGCGGTCTCTACGAGCAGTACTTC	CASSGPGFMPGGLYEQYF
TRBV29-1	-	TRBD2	TRBJ2-1	TGCAGCGTTGAAGCGGGGGGGGACTCCTACAATGAGCAGTTCTTC	CSVEAGGDSYNEQFF
TRBV15	-	-	TRBJ1-4	TGTGCCACCAGCAAGGGGGGTTTCCCTAATGAAAAACTGTTTTTT	CATSKGGFPNEKLFF
TRBV11-3	-	-	TRBJ2-2	TGTGCCAGCAGCTTAGGCGACAGAGGGGAGCTGTTTTTT	CASSLGDRGELFF
TRBV19	-	-	TRBJ1-6	TGTGCCAGTAGTATACCGGCGGGAGGGGATAATTCACCCCTCCACTTT	CASSIPAGGDNSPLHF
TRBV6-6	-	TRBD1	TRBJ1-6	TGTGCCAGCGGCCAACAGGGGCGGAATTCACCCCTCCACTTT	CASGQQGRNSPLHF
TRBV19	-	TRBD2	TRBJ2-3	TGTGCCAGTAGTATAGGTGCGGGGGGGCCAGATACGCAGTATTTT	CASSIGAGGPDTQYF
TRBV28	-	TRBD1	TRBJ1-5	TGTGCCAGCAGCACCCCGACAGGGAACCAGCCCCAGCATTTT	CASSTPTGNQPQHF
TRBV11-2	-	-	TRBJ2-7	TGTGCCAGCTCATGGGGCAGGGCGTTAATCGAGCAGTACTTC	CASSWGRALIEQYF
TRBV4-1	-	-	TRBJ1-2	TGCGCCAGCAGCCAAGAGGGGAGTAACTATGGCTACACCTTC	CASSQEGSNYGYTF
TRBV5-1	-	-	TRBJ2-7	TGCGCCAGCAGCCCGACAGCCTACGAGCAGTACTTC	CASSPTAYEQYF